These 12 T cell receptor beta chains share one sample of origin, sequenced in a study of Ad26.COV2.S vaccination and SARS-CoV-2 variants. Here immunoSEQ multiplex PCR was the method, and the copy in TCRdb shows in-frame clones only, minus some. The sample includes around 450,000 clones, less than 95% of them seen just once. Described treatment: around 19 received Ad26.COV2.S at low or high dose, single or two shots; several received placebo; per-sample allocation not given. Sampling was performed 63 days after the first vaccine or placebo injection. Sequences were derived from peripheral blood, sampled in a trial of Ad26.COV2.S vaccine versus placebo. The receptors derive from a person between 18 and 59 years old who received the Ad26.COV2.S COVID-19 vaccine or a placebo.

This clone was seen once. The rearrangement uses TRBV2 and TRBJ2-3, with D possibly being TRBD1 or TRBD2 (6 bases each). CDR1 is SNHLY, CDR2 FYNNEI, per germline. The CDR3 sequence is 15 residues long. V was trimmed by 6 bases and J by 3 bases, leaving 16 bases between them. The CDR3 is CASREQGGGTDTQYF. The CDR3 DNA is TGTGCCAGCAGGGAACAGGGTGGGGGGACAGATACGCAGTATTTT. Combining the CDR3 with reference TRBV2 and TRBJ2-3 gives the whole variable domain EPEVTQTPSHQVTQMGQEVILRCVPISNHLYFYWYRQILGQKVEFLVSFYNNEISEKSEIFDDQFSVERPDGSNFTLKIRSTKLEDSAMYFCASREQGGGTDTQYFGPGTRLTVL.

The rearrangement uses TRBV2 and TRBJ1-4; 8 nucleotides align to TRBD1. J was trimmed by 8 bases and V by 8 bases; bases with no gene match: 13. CDR1 is SNHLY and CDR2 is FYNNEI in the germline V gene. This CDR3 contains 15 residues. The CDR3 DNA is TGTGCCAGCGGGATGCTACAGGGGGGGAAGGAAAAACTGTTTTTT. Translated: CASGMLQGGKEKLFF.

The genes are TRBV7-9 and TRBJ2-7, with D perhaps matching TRBD1 or TRBD2 (5 bases each). The germline gives CDR1 SEHNR, CDR2 FQNEAQ (reference sequence). The CDR3 contains 14 residues. Trimming took off 7 bases at V and 1 base at J, with 14 bases between the two ends. Here the CDR3 DNA reads TGTGCCAGCAACCCGGGACGGGGTTCCTACGAGCAGTACTTC. As protein: CASNPGRGSYEQYF.

V gene TRBV7-3 combines with J gene TRBJ2-7, with D tentatively TRBD2 (5 bases). Germline V gene data show CDR1 as SGHTA and CDR2 as FQGTGA. Trimming shortened V by 5 bases and J by 3 bases, and 14 bases separated the two germline ends. CDR3 size: 14 residues. DNA for the CDR3: TGTGCCAGCAGCCCTGGAGGCTCCCGCTACGAGCAGTACTTC. Translating gives CASSPGGSRYEQYF.

CDR3 sequence: CASSFLPRREVRDTQYF. The CDR3 nucleotides are TGTGCCAGCAGTTTTCTACCTCGGCGGGAGGTTAGAGATACGCAGTATTTT. This sequence joins TRBV27 and TRBJ2-3; 8 bases line up with TRBD2. Germline V gene lookup returns CDR1 MNHEY and CDR2 SMNVEV (reference sequence). The J segment lost 5 bases and the V segment lost 3 bases, leaving 13 bases of the junction unmatched. The CDR3 runs to 17 residues.

The rearrangement links TRBV2 to TRBJ2-1; D call uncertain. The CDR3 has 14 residues. V lost 1 base to trimming and J lost 3 bases, with 7 bases between them. Germline V gives CDR1 SNHLY, CDR2 FYNNEI. The CDR3 protein is CASSEEGRYNEQFF. In DNA, the CDR3 is TGTGCCAGCAGTGAAGAGGGCCGCTACAATGAGCAGTTCTTC.

J is TRBJ2-7 and V is TRBV10-3; 7 bases align to TRBD1. The V and J ends lost 5 bases and 0 bases, in that order; junction bases with no gene match: 7. The CDR3 has 15 amino acids. Looked up from germline, CDR1 is ENHRY and CDR2 is SYGVKD. CDR3 sequence (DNA): TGTGCCATCAGTCCACGTCGGGACAGCTCCTACGAGCAGTACTTC. This gives the protein CAISPRRDSSYEQYF.

The chain recombines TRBV20-1 with TRBJ1-1, with TRBD1 as a possible D gene (6 bases). This CDR3 is built from 10 residues. Trimming took off 6 bases at V and 7 bases at J, with 9 bases between the two ends. The germline gives CDR1 DFQATT, CDR2 SNEGSKA (reference sequence). The CDR3 nucleotides read TGCAGTGCGTGGACAGATGAAGCTTTCTTT. Its translation is CSAWTDEAFF.

The V and J genes are TRBV27 and TRBJ2-2; D is unclear. Germline values: CDR1 MNHEY, CDR2 SMNVEV (reference sequence). The CDR3 is made up of 12 amino acids. The ends were cut back, 7 bases at V and 2 bases at J, with 5 bases in the middle. The CDR3 DNA sequence: TGTGCCAGCACCTCAAACACCGGGGAGCTGTTTTTT. Translating gives CASTSNTGELFF.

This rearrangement joins TRBV30 to TRBJ1-4; possible D gene TRBD1, 6 bases. From germline, CDR1 is GTSNPN and CDR2 SVGIG (reference sequence). The CDR3 is made up of 14 amino acids. Trimming took off 0 bases at V and 3 bases at J, with 8 bases between the two ends. CDR3 coding DNA: TGTGCCTGGAGTGTCGACAGGCCTAATGAAAAACTGTTTTTT. Encoded protein: CAWSVDRPNEKLFF. Drawing the rest from reference TRBV30 and TRBJ1-4, the complete variable domain is SQTIHQWPATLVQPVGSPLSLECTVEGTSNPNLYWYRQAAGRGLQLLFYSVGIGQISSEVPQNLSASRPQDRQFILSSKKLLLSDSGFYLCAWSVDRPNEKLFFGSGTQLSVL.

This clone appeared a single time. The CDR3 here is CASSPGGGHYGYTF. CDR3 DNA sequence: TGTGCCAGCTCCCCCGGGGGAGGCCACTATGGCTACACCTTC. The chain couples TRBV18 to TRBJ1-2; D may be TRBD1 (5 bases). CDR3 size: 14 residues. Deletions cut 6 bases from V and 3 bases from J, with 14 bases between. Germline V CDR1 and CDR2: KGHSH, LQKENI.

The chain employs TRBV28 and TRBJ1-6; D not resolved. Trimming pared 2 bases from V and 6 bases from J, leaving 11 bases between. Per the germline V gene, CDR1 is MDHEN and CDR2 is SYDVKM. There are 15 residues in the CDR3. In nucleotides, the CDR3 is TGTGCCAGCAGTTTAGTGGGCCGGATTAATTCACCCCTCCACTTT. It encodes CASSLVGRINSPLHF. The variable domain in full, with the rest retrieved from reference TRBV28 and TRBJ1-6, is DVKVTQSSRYLVKRTGEKVFLECVQDMDHENMFWYRQDPGLGLRLIYFSYDVKMKEKGDIPEGYSVSREKKERFSLILESASTNQTSMYLCASSLVGRINSPLHFGNGTRLTVT.